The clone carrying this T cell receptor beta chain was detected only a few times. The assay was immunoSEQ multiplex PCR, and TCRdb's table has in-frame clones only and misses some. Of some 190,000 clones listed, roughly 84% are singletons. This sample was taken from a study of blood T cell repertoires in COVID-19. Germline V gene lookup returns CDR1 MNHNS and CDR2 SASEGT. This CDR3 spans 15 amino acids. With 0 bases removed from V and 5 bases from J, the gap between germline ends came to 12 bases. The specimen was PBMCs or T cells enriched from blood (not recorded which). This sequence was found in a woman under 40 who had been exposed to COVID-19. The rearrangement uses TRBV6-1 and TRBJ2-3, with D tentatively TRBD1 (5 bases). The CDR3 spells CASSEALQGRDTQYF. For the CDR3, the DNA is TGTGCCAGCAGTGAAGCGCTTCAGGGAAGAGATACGCAGTATTTT.